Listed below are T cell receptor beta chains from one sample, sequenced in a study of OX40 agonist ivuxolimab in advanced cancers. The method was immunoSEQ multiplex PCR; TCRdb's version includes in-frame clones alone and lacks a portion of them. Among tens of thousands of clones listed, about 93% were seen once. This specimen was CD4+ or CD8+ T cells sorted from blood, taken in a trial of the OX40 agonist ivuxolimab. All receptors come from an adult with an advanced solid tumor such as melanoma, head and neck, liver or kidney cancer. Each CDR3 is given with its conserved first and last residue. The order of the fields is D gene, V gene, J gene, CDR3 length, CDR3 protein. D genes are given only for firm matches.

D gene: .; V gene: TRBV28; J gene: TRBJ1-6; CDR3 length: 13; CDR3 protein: CASRPRVDSPLHF
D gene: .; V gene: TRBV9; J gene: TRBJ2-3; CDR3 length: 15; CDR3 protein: CASSLYGQDTDTQYF
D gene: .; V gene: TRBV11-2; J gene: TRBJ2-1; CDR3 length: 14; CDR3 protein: CASSRLSSYNEQFF
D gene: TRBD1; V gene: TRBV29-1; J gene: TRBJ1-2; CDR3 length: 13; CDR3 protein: CSVGQGSNYGYTF
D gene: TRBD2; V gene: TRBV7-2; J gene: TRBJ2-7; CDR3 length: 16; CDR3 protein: CASSPGVLAGTYEQYF
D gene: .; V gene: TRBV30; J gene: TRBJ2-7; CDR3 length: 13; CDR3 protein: CAWSVQTKGEQYF
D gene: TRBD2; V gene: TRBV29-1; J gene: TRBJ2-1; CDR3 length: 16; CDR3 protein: CSVPDTSGSINNEQFF
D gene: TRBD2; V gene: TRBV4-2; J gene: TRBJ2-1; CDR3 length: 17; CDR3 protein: CASSQETSASSYNEQFF
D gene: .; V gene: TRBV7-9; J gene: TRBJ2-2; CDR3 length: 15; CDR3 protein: CASSLAGRGTGELFF
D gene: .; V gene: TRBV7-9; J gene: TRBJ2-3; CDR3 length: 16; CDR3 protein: CASSPPGAPATDTQYF
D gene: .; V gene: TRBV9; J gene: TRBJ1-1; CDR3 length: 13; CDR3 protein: CASSVPGSTEAFF
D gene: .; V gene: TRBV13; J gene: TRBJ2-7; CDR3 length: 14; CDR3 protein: CASRGWGTPYEQYF
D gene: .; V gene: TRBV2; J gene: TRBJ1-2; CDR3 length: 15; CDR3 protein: CASRIPGLTLYGYTF
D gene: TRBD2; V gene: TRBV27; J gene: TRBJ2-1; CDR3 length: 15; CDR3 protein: CASLGRGSSYNEQFF
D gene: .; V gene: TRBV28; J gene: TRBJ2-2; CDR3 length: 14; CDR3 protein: CASSLMGDTGELFF
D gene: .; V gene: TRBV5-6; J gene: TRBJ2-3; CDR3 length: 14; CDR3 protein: CASSLGRLPDTQYF
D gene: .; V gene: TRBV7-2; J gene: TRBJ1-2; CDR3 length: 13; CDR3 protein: CASSLAGDYGYTF
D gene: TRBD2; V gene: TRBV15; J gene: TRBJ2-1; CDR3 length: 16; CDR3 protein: CATSEMTSGSYNEQFF
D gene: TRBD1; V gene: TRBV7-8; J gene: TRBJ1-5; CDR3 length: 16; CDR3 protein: CASSLATGGGGQPQHF
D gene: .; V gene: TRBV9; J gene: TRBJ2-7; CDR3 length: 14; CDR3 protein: CASSASGSGYEQYF